This TCR beta chain was captured in a study of response to subunit inactivated influenza vaccine (dated by TCRdb to the late 2010s). Study-wide context: Deep quantitative T cell receptor repertoire profiling was used in the study to track responses to a trivalent subunit inactivated influenza vaccine. Beyond this particular receptor, the publication reports: According to the authors, only a limited number of new T cells may be recruited by each seasonal influenza vaccination.

V is pruned by 8 bases and J by 6 bases, leaving 3 bases of the junction without a gene match. Reading from cysteine to phenylalanine, the CDR3 counts 14 amino acids. The entry retains the CDR3 DNA only, 42 bases that are in frame from base 1. For CDR1 and CDR2, the germline V gene lists SGHVS and FNYEAQ. Library prep was done by RT-PCR. Sequenced using an Illumina HiSeq 2500. In-frame beta chains were kept once TCRdb had trimmed the public reads at Q25 with fastp and called clones with MiXCR. CDR3 protein duplicates are merged, each entry listing the most common genes and DNA. Across this sample there are around 200,000 distinct CDR3 sequences, with less than 15% seen only once. The top ten clonotypes cover 29% of the sample. In the case of this clonotype: No cognate antigen has been identified for it. No base qualities exist here, and no much larger clone lies one base off it.

This sample also appeared in a second study, on T cells expressing NK-cell markers. The second paper states: TCR beta cDNA libraries were made by 5'RACE template switching that added a universal primer site and unique molecular identifiers. Fewer than ten donors provided sorted CD3+CD56+NKG2C+, CD3+CD56+NKG2C- and CD3+CD56-NKG2C+ T-cell subsets, whose TCR beta-chain repertoires were profiled. Of the eight sequenced donors, seven were found to be HCMV-seropositive and one was found to be HCMV-seronegative. In several experiments an anti-gammadeltaTCR antibody was added to restrict sorting to alphabetaTCR-expressing T cells. In over five donors, the dominant CD3+CD56+NKG2C+ clonotypes were among the top 10 CD8+ clonotypes and accounted for about 1.0-7.5% of CD8+ T cells. Those dominant clonotypes were again the most abundant among CD3+CD56-NKG2C+ cells in a handful of donors, at about 28.3-65%. Whether the expanded NKG2C-expressing T cell clones were specific for HCMV antigens remained unclear. Randomly selected healthy volunteers, three men and five women, were used as the eight sequenced donors. HCMV-specific IgG was detected in serum with a commercial ELISA kit to determine HCMV serostatus. Peripheral blood mononuclear cells were isolated from blood by Ficoll density gradient centrifugation. Magnetic immunoseparation with Miltenyi isolation kits was used to isolate CD4+ and CD8+ T cells from PBMC. cDNA synthesis was primed from the TCR beta constant segment and was followed by two successive PCR amplification steps. Illumina HiSeq 2000/2500, MiSeq or NextSeq was used to sequence libraries as 2 x 150 bp reads. MIGEC was used to demultiplex reads and group reads by UMI, and MiTCR was used to assemble and quantify clonotypes. To exclude erroneous sequences, only TCR cDNA sequences supported by at least two reads were retained. The tcR package was used for downstream repertoire analysis, and clonotypes were matched between fractions using CDR3 nucleotide sequence together with V segment. VDJmatch was used to annotate antigen specificity against VDJdb, with one amino acid substitution in CDR3 permitted.

This clonotype originated in a middle-aged man who received an inactivated influenza vaccine. Donor details come from another sample of the same person, matched by shared clones. Sequenced here: CD8+ T cells sorted from PBMCs, sampled approximately 12 days after vaccination. This receptor chain uses TRBV7-6 and TRBJ2-2, and 13 bases in between align with TRBD2. In nucleotide form, the sequence is TGTGCCAGCGGGACTAGCGGGGCTCCCGGGGAGCTGTTTTTT. Its protein reads: CASGTSGAPGELFF.